This T cell receptor beta chain was obtained from a study of blood T cell repertoires in COVID-19. This table comes from immunoSEQ multiplex PCR, and its TCRdb copy is limited to in-frame clones, with some not included. The table records approximately 230,000 clones, 86% of them present only once. Germline V gene sequence: CDR1 GTSNPN, CDR2 SVGIG (reference sequence). Trimming took 3 bases from V and 4 from J, leaving 13 bases between them. The CDR3 length is 14 residues. The rearrangement joins TRBV30 to TRBJ1-3; TRBD1 is a possible D gene (5 bases). Material: PBMCs or T cells enriched from blood (not recorded which). The sequence was obtained from a man aged 40-49 years who had recovered from COVID-19. The CDR3 loop is CAWSNGGVGNTIYF. CDR3 nucleotides: TGTGCCTGGAGCAACGGGGGGGTCGGAAACACCATATATTTT.